What follows describes a single T cell receptor beta chain. Its matching antigen is unknown. The sample belongs to a study of cytomegalovirus exposure and HLA in healthy donors. Notes on the study in general: Fewer N-insertions than the 666-donor mean were reportedly shown by an Asian-associated ancestry cluster in a later analysis.

V lost 4 bases, J lost 4 bases, and 9 bases stayed unmatched. Germline V lookup: CDR1 LNHDA, CDR2 SQIVND (reference sequence). The length of the CDR3 is 15 residues. A multiplex PCR was run with 60 Vbeta primers and 13 Jbeta primers. Original handling: Approximately 87 million unique TCR beta chains, roughly 11 million shared, were counted in a later analysis. The table came from immunoSEQ multiplex PCR; TCRdb's copy has only in-frame clones and leaves some out. The DNA gave D and trimming, while V, J and clone size come from that table. This listing includes about 200,000 clones. The sequence derives from a girl aged 2-10 years in good health and CMV-seropositive. The genes are TRBV19 and TRBJ2-7, with 8 bases aligning to TRBD2. The sample was PBMCs. CDR3 in DNA: TGTGCCAGTAGTACGATAGCGGGACCCCTTTACGAGCAGTACTTC. As protein: CASSTIAGPLYEQYF.